The 18 T cell receptor beta chains below come from one sample, sequenced in a study. MiXCR, run by TCRdb on the RT-PCR reads, gives a single entry per CDR3 protein. This table has 550,000 to 750,000 distinct CDR3 sequences, 14% appearing once. The sequenced sample was memory CD4+ T cells from blood. These receptors originate from a female donor in good health, serving as a healthy control.

This rearrangement joins TRBV5-1 to TRBJ2-7, with D unresolved. The CDR3 sequence is 12 residues long. V dropped 7 bases and J dropped 3 bases, with 11 bases sitting between them. Per the germline V gene, CDR1 is SGHRS and CDR2 is YFSETQ. The CDR3 loop is CASARIGYEQYF. CDR3 DNA: TGCGCCAGCGCGCGCATCGGCTACGAGCAGTACTTC.

The sample holds many counts of this clonotype. CDR3 amino acids: CASSQDWGEGNQPQHF. The CDR3 DNA follows: TGCGCCAGCAGCCAAGATTGGGGAGAGGGGAATCAGCCCCAGCATTTT. The chain is built from TRBV4-3 and TRBJ1-5, with D possibly being TRBD1 (5 bases). The CDR3 length is 16 residues. Looked up from germline, CDR1 is LGHNA and CDR2 is YSLEER. V was shortened by 0 bases and J by 4 bases, with 13 bases between the two germline ends.

This clonotype came up a few times. V and J are TRBV18 and TRBJ1-2, with 7 nucleotides matching TRBD1. Germline loops: CDR1 KGHSH, CDR2 LQKENI. This CDR3 spans 14 amino acids. Trimming took 5 bases from V and 4 from J; bases not matched to a gene: 7. The CDR3 sequence is CASSSDPGGYGYTF. The CDR3 nucleotides read TGTGCCAGCTCATCGGACCCAGGGGGCTATGGCTACACCTTC.

V and J are TRBV6-2 or TRBV6-3 and TRBJ1-2; tentative D call: TRBD1 (5 bases). CDR3 size: 16 residues. Trimming removed 0 bases at V and 2 bases at J, with 13 bases between. Germline V gene sequence: CDR1 MNHEY, CDR2 SVGEGT. The chain's CDR3 is CASSYSGVESNYGYTF. CDR3 DNA: TGTGCCAGCAGTTACTCGGGGGTTGAGTCGAACTATGGCTACACCTTC.

This clonotype was seen ten or more times. The rearrangement uses TRBV29-1 and TRBJ1-2, with D maybe TRBD1 (5 bases). There are 13 residues in the CDR3. Trimming removed 5 bases at V and 3 bases at J, with 13 bases between. Germline V gives CDR1 SQVTM, CDR2 ANQGSEA. CDR3 in amino acids: CSVSSGTDYGYTF. Written as DNA, the CDR3 is TGCAGCGTTTCCTCTGGGACGGACTATGGCTACACCTTC.

The gene calls are TRBV6-5 and TRBJ2-3; D gene ambiguous. V lost 0 bases and J lost 0, with 10 bases in between. The CDR3 extends over 16 amino acids. Germline V CDR1 and CDR2: MNHEY, SVGAGI. This CDR3 is CASSYSGDPSTDTQYF. The DNA of the CDR3 is TGTGCCAGCAGTTACTCTGGCGACCCTAGCACAGATACGCAGTATTTT.

This clonotype was detected ten times or more. CDR3 sequence reads: CSASRGVIYNSPLHF. DNA for the CDR3: TGCAGTGCTAGTCGGGGGGTCATCTATAATTCACCCCTCCACTTT. This sequence joins TRBV20-1 and TRBJ1-6; TRBD1 might be the D (5 bases). CDR1 and CDR2 (germline): DFQATT, SNEGSKA (reference sequence). V was pared by 3 bases and J by 3 bases, with 12 bases between. This CDR3 has 15 amino acids.

This clonotype appeared many times. The genes are TRBV12-3 or TRBV12-4 and TRBJ2-7; D gene uncertain. V was cut by 5 bases and J by 6 bases, with 8 bases left in between. CDR3 size: 11 residues. The CDR3 reads CASSPGREQYF. CDR3 coding DNA: TGTGCCAGCAGTCCCGGACGCGAGCAGTACTTC.

V and J are TRBV12-3 or TRBV12-4 and TRBJ2-5; no firm D call. V lost 3 bases, J lost 6 bases, and 11 bases lay in between. This CDR3 comprises 13 residues. The CDR3 loop reads CASSFPPEKTQYF. CDR3 nucleotide sequence: TGTGCCAGCAGTTTCCCACCGGAGAAGACCCAGTACTTC.

CDR3 sequence: CASSQGVNYYEQYF. The CDR3 nucleotides read TGTGCCAGCAGTCAGGGGGTTAATTACTACGAGCAGTACTTC. This sequence joins TRBV28 and TRBJ2-7, with 7 bases aligning to TRBD1. V shed 5 bases and J 3 bases; nucleotides not matched to a gene: 7. CDR1 is MDHEN and CDR2 is SYDVKM in the germline V gene. The CDR3 has 14 residues.

In its sample, this clonotype was seen many times. The chain is built from TRBV6-5 and TRBJ1-1, with D possibly being TRBD1 (6 bases). V shed 2 bases and J shed 5 bases, with 12 bases lying between them. The CDR3 consists of 14 residues. CDR1 is MNHEY, CDR2 SVGAGI, per germline. CDR3 nucleotide sequence: TGTGCCAGCAGTTACCGGGGGCATGGGACTGAAGCTTTCTTT. Protein: CASSYRGHGTEAFF.

This clonotype came up a few times. This chain's CDR3 is CASSLNSGQGISEAFF. The CDR3 bases are TGTGCCAGCAGCTTGAACTCGGGACAGGGCATTAGTGAAGCTTTCTTT. The chain uses TRBV7-8 and TRBJ1-1; 9 bases map to TRBD1. Looked up from germline, CDR1 is SGHVS and CDR2 is FQNEAQ. The CDR3 has 16 residues. J lost 7 bases, V lost 3 bases, and 12 bases had no gene match.

This chain joins TRBV6-2 or TRBV6-3 and TRBJ1-5; D gene ambiguous. Looked up from germline, CDR1 is MNHEY and CDR2 is SVGEGT. The CDR3 has 14 residues. With 2 bases removed from V and 7 bases from J, the gap between germline ends came to 12 bases. This chain's CDR3 is CASSYTTFAQPQHF. The CDR3 DNA sequence: TGTGCCAGCAGTTACACCACTTTCGCGCAGCCCCAGCATTTT.

About this clonotype: One end of the junction is discordant with germline, which a read error may explain. The CDR3 here is CSVEGGEYNEEFF. The DNA of the CDR3 is TGCAGCGTTGAAGGGGGCGAGTACAATGAGGAGTTCTTC. V and J are TRBV29-1 and TRBJ2-1; weak D call: TRBD1 (5 bases). Germline CDR1 reads SQVTM; CDR2 reads ANQGSEA. The CDR3 runs to 13 residues.

The genes are TRBV4-1 and TRBJ2-7; D remains unclear. There are 18 residues in the CDR3. Germline V gene lookup returns CDR1 MGHRA and CDR2 YSYEKL. The V and J ends lost 0 bases and 0 bases respectively, with 18 bases between them. Here the CDR3 reads CASSQEGPGRPNSYEQYF. The CDR3 DNA is TGCGCCAGCAGCCAAGAAGGCCCCGGACGGCCTAACTCCTACGAGCAGTACTTC.

This sequence joins TRBV5-6 and TRBJ2-3; D is possibly TRBD1 or TRBD2 (5 bases each). CDR1 is SGHDT and CDR2 is YYEEEE in the germline V gene. This CDR3 has 14 amino acids. Trimming cost V 4 bases and J 4 bases, with 13 bases left between them. CDR3 in DNA: TGTGCCAGCAGCGCCGGACTCAGGGCAGATACGCAGTATTTT. Translating it yields CASSAGLRADTQYF.

The V gene is TRBV14, the J gene TRBJ2-3; TRBD2 matches at 8 bases. J was trimmed by 2 bases and V by 1 base; bases with no gene match: 5. CDR3 length equals 16 residues. Germline V gene data show CDR1 as SGHDN and CDR2 as FVKESK. CDR3 sequence: CASSQGTSGITDTQYF. The CDR3 region has the DNA TGTGCCAGCAGCCAAGGCACTAGCGGCATCACAGATACGCAGTATTTT. Full variable domain (remainder filled in from reference TRBV14 and TRBJ2-3): EAGVTQFPSHSVIEKGQTVTLRCDPISGHDNLYWYRRVMGKEIKFLLHFVKESKQDESGMPNNRFLAERTGGTYSTLKVQPAELEDSGVYFCASSQGTSGITDTQYFGPGTRLTVL.

This clonotype was seen only a few times. The rearrangement uses TRBV6-5 and TRBJ1-6; D perhaps matches TRBD1 (6 bases). The germline CDR1 and CDR2 sequences are MNHEY and SVGAGI. V lost 5 bases and J lost 8, with 16 bases in between. This CDR3 has 15 amino acids. CDR3: CASSSLRGLDSPLHF. The CDR3, as DNA: TGTGCCAGCAGTAGCTTACGGGGGCTCGATTCACCCCTCCACTTT.